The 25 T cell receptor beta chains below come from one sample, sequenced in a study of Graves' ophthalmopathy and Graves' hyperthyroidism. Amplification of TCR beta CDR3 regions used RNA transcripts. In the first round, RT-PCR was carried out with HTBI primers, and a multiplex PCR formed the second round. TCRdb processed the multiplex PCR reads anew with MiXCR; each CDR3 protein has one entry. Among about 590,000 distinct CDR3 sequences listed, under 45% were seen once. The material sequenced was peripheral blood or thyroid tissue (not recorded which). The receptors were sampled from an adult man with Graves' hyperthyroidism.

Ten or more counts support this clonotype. The CDR3 nucleotides are TGCAGTGCTAGAGATCTTACGGCTAGCGTATACGAGCAGTACTTC. This gives the protein CSARDLTASVYEQYF. The chain has TRBV20-1 and TRBJ2-7, with D tentatively TRBD2 (6 bases). V was clipped by 0 bases and J by 4 bases, with 16 bases between them. This CDR3 is built from 15 residues. CDR1 DFQATT and CDR2 SNEGSKA come from the germline V gene (reference sequence).

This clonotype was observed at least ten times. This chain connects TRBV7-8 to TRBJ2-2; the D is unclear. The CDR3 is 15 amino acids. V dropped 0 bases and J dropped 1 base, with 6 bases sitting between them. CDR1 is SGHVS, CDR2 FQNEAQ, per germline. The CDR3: CASSLADGNTGELFF. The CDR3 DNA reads TGTGCCAGCAGCTTAGCCGATGGGAACACCGGGGAGCTGTTTTTT.

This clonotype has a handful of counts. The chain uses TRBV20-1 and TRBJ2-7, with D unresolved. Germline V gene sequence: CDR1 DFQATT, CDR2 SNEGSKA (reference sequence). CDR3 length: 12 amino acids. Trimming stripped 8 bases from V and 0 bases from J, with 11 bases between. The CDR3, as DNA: TGCAGTACCTCGGAGAGCTCCTACGAGCAGTACTTC. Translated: CSTSESSYEQYF.

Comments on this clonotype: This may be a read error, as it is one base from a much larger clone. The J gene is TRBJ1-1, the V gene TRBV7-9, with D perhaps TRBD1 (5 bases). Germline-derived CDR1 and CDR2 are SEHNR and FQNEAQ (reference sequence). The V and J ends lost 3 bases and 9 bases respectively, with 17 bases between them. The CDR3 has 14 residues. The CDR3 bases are TGTGCCAGCAGCTTGAGGGGAGGGCGGAATCAAGCTTTCTTT. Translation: CASSLRGGRNQAFF.

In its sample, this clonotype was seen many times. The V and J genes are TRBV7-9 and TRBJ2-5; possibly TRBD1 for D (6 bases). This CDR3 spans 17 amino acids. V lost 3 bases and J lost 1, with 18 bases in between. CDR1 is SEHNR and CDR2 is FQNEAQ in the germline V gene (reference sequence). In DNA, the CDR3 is TGTGCCAGCAGCTTGGACAGCCGTCATTGGGGCCAAGAGACCCAGTACTTC. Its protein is CASSLDSRHWGQETQYF.

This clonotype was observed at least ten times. The CDR3 reads CSAVPGAGANVLTF. The CDR3, as DNA: TGCAGTGCTGTCCCAGGGGCTGGGGCCAACGTCCTGACTTTC. This rearrangement joins TRBV20-1 to TRBJ2-6, with D possibly matching TRBD1 (6 bases). The length of the CDR3 is 14 residues. V lost 5 bases and J lost 2, with 10 bases in between. Germline loops: CDR1 DFQATT, CDR2 SNEGSKA (reference sequence).

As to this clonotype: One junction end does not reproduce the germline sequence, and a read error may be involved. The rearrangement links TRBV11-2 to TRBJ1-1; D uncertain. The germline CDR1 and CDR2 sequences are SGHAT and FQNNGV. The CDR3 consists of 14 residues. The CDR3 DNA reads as TGCGCCAGCAGCTTGGAGGGCCCGAGGACTGAAGCTTTCTTT. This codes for CASSLEGPRTEAFF.

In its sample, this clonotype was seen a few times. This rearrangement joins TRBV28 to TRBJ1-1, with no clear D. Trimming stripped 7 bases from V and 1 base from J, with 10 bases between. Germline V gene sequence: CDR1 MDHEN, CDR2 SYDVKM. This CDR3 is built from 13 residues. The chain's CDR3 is CASKIQENTEAFF. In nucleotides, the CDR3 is TGTGCCAGCAAGATTCAGGAGAACACTGAAGCTTTCTTT. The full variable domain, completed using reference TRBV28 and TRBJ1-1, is DVKVTQSSRYLVKRTGEKVFLECVQDMDHENMFWYRQDPGLGLRLIYFSYDVKMKEKGDIPEGYSVSREKKERFSLILESASTNQTSMYLCASKIQENTEAFFGQGTRLTVV.

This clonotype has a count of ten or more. In nucleotides, the CDR3 is TGTGCCAGCAGCACCAGGGGGCCCCGAGCGGACACTGAAGCTTTCTTT. The encoded protein is CASSTRGPRADTEAFF. V is TRBV13 and J is TRBJ1-1; TRBD1 matches 8 bases. Losses at the gene ends were 5 bases for V and 3 bases for J; bases not matched to a gene: 11. From germline, CDR1 is PRHDT and CDR2 FYEKMQ (reference sequence). The CDR3 spans 16 residues. Combining the CDR3 with reference TRBV13 and TRBJ1-1 gives the whole variable domain AAGVIQSPRHLIKEKRETATLKCYPIPRHDTVYWYQQGPGQDPQFLISFYEKMQSDKGSIPDRFSAQQFSDYHSELNMSSLELGDSALYFCASSTRGPRADTEAFFGQGTRLTVV.

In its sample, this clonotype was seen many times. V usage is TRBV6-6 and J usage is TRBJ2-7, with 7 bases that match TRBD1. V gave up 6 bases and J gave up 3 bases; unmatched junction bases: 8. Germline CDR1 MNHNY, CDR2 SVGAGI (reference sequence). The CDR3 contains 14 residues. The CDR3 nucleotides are TGTGCCAGCAGATACACGACAGGGAGCTACGAGCAGTACTTC. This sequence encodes CASRYTTGSYEQYF.

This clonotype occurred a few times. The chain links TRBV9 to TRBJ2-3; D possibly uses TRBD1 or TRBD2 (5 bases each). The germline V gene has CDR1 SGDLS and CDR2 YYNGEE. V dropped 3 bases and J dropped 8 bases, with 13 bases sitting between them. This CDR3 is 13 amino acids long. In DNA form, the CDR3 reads TGTGCCAGCAGCGCACGGGACGAAGGTACGCAGTATTTT. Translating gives CASSARDEGTQYF.

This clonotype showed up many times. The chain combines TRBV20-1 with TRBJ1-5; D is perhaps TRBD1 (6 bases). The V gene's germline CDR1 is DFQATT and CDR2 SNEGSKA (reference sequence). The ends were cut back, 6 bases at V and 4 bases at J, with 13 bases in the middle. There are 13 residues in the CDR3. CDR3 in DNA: TGCAGTGCACTAGACAGGCCGAATCAGCCCCAGCATTTT. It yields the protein CSALDRPNQPQHF.

As DNA, the CDR3 is TGCAGTGCGCCGGGGGGAGGGACTAACACTGAAGCTTTCTTT. Its protein product is CSAPGGGTNTEAFF. The V and J genes are TRBV20-1 and TRBJ1-1, with TRBD1 as a possible D gene (5 bases). CDR3 length equals 14 residues. In germline, CDR1 is DFQATT, CDR2 SNEGSKA (reference sequence). Deletions cut 6 bases from V and 2 bases from J, with 16 bases between.

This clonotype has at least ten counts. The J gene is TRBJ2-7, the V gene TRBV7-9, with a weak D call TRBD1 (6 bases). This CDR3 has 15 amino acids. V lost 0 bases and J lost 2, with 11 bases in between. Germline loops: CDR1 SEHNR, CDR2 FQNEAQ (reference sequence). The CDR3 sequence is CASSLAGGATYEQYF. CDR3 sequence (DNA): TGTGCCAGCAGCTTAGCTGGGGGCGCGACCTACGAGCAGTACTTC. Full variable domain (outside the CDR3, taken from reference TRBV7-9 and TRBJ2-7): DTGVSQNPRHKITKRGQNVTFRCDPISEHNRLYWYRQTLGQGPEFLTYFQNEAQLEKSRLLSDRFSAERPKGSFSTLEIQRTEQGDSAMYLCASSLAGGATYEQYFGPGTRLTVT.

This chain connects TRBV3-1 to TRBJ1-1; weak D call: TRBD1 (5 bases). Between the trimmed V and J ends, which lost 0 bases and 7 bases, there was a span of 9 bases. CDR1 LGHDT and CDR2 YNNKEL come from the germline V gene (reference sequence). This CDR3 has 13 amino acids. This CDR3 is CASSQDRRGEAFF. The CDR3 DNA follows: TGTGCCAGCAGCCAAGACAGGAGGGGTGAAGCTTTCTTT.

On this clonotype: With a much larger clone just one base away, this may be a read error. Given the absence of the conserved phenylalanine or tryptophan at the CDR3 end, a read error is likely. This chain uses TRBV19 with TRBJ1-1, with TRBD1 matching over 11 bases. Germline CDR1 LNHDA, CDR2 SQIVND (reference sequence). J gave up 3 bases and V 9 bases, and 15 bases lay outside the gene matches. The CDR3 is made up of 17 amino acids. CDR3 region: CASSSVGQGVGDTEAFL. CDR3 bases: TGTGCCAGCAGCTCGGTGGGACAGGGGGTTGGGGACACTGAAGCTTTCCTT.

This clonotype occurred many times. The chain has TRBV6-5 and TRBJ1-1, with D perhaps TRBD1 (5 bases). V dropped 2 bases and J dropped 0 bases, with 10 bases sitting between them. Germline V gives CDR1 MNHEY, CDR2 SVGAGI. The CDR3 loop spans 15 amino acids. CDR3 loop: CASSYGGPMNTEAFF. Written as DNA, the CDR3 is TGTGCCAGCAGTTACGGGGGACCAATGAACACTGAAGCTTTCTTT.

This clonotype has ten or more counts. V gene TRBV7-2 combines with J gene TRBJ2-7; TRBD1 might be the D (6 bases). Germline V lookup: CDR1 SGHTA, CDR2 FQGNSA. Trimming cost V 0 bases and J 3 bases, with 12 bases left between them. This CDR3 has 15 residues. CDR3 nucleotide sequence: TGTGCCAGCAGCTTAGCGCCAGGGGAAGGCTACGAGCAGTACTTC. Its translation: CASSLAPGEGYEQYF. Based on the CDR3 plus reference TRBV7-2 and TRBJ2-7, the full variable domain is GAGVSQSPSNKVTEKGKDVELRCDPISGHTALYWYRQSLGQGLEFLIYFQGNSAPDKSGLPSDRFSAERTGGSVSTLTIQRTQQEDSAVYLCASSLAPGEGYEQYFGPGTRLTVT.

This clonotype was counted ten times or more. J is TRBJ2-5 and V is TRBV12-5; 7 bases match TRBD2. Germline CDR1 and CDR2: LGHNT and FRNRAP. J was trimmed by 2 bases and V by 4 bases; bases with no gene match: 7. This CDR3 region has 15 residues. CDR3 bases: TGTGCTAGTGGTTCACGCCCGGGGGGTCAAGAGACCCAGTACTTC. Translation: CASGSRPGGQETQYF. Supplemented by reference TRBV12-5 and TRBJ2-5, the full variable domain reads DARVTQTPRHKVTEMGQEVTMRCQPILGHNTVFWYRQTMMQGLELLAYFRNRAPLDDSGMPKDRFSAEMPDATLATLKIQPSEPRDSAVYFCASGSRPGGQETQYFGPGTRLLVL.

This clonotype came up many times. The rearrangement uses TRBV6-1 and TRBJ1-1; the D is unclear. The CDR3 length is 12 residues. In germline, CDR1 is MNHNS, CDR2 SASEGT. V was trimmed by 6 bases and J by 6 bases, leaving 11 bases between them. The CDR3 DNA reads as TGTGCCAGCAGACACCCGGGCCCTGAAGCTTTCTTT. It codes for CASRHPGPEAFF.

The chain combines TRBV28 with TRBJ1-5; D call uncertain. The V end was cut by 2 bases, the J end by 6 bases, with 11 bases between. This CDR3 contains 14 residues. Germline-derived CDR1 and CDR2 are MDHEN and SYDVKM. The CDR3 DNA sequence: TGTGCCAGCAGTTTAATGGATTCGGGTCAGCCCCAGCATTTT. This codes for CASSLMDSGQPQHF.

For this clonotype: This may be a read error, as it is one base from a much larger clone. CDR3 sequence reads: CASTGAGGGEKLFF. CDR3 nucleotides: TGTGCCAGCACCGGAGCAGGGGGCGGCGAAAAACTGTTTTTT. This sequence joins TRBV7-2 and TRBJ1-4; TRBD1 matches 8 bases. The V gene end was trimmed by 7 bases and the J gene end by 8 bases; junction bases not matched to a gene: 9. Germline values: CDR1 SGHTA, CDR2 FQGNSA. The CDR3 loop spans 14 amino acids.

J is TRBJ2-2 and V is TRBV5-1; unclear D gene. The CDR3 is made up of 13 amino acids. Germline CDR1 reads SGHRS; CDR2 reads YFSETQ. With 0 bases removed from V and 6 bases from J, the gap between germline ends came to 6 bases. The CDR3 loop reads CASSLEPAGELFF. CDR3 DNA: TGCGCCAGCAGCTTGGAACCGGCCGGGGAGCTGTTTTTT.

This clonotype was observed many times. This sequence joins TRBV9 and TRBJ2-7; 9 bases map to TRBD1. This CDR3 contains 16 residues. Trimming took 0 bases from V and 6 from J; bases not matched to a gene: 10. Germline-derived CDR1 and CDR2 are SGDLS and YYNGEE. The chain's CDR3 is CASSVGRRTGVVEQYF. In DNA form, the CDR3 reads TGTGCCAGCAGCGTAGGACGTAGGACAGGGGTCGTCGAGCAGTACTTC.

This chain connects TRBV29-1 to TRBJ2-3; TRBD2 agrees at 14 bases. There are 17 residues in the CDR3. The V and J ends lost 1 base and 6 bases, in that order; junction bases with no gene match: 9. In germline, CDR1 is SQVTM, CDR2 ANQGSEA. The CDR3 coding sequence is TGCAGCGTTGAAGGCCTCGGACTAGCGGGAGGTACGGATACGCAGTATTTT. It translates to CSVEGLGLAGGTDTQYF.